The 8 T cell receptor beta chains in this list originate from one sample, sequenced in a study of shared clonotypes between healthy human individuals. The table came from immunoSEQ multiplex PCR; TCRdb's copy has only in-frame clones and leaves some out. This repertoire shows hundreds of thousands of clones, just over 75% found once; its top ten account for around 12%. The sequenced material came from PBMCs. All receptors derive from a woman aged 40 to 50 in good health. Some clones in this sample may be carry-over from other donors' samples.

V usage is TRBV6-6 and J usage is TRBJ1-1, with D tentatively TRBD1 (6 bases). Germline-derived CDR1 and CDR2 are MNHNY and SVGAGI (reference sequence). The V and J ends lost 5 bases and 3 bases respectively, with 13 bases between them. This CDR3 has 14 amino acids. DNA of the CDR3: TGTGCCAGCAGTCCCAGGGGTGGGGACACTGAAGCTTTCTTT. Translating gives CASSPRGGDTEAFF.

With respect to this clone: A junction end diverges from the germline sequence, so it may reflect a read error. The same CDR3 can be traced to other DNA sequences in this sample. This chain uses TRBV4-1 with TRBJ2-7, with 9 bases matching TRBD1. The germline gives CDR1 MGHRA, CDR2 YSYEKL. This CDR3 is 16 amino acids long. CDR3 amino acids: CASSQGWGDRDYEQYF. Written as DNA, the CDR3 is TGCGCCAGCAGCCAAGGATGGGGGGACAGGGACTACGAGCAGTATTTC.

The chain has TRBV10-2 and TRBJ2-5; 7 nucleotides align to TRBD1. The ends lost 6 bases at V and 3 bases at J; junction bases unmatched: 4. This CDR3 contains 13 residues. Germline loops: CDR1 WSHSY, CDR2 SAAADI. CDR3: CASSPTGEETQYF. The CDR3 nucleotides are TGCGCCAGCAGCCCCACAGGGGAAGAGACCCAGTACTTC.

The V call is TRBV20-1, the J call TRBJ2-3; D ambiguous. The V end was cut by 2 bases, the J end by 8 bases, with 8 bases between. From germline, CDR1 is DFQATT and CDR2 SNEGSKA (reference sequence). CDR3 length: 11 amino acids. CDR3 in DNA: TGCAGTGCTAGATCAGGCAGTACGCAGTATTTT. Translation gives CSARSGSTQYF.

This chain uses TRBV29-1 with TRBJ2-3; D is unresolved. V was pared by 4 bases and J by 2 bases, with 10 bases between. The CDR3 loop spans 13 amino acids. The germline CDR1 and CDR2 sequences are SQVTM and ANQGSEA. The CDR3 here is CSVVLTATDTQYF. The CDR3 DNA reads TGCAGCGTTGTGTTGACCGCCACAGATACGCAGTATTTT.

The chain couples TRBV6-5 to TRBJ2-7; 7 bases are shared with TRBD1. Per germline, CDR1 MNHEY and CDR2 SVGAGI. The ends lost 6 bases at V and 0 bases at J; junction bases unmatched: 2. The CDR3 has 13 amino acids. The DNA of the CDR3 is TGTGCCAGCAGGACAGGGAGCTCCTACGAGCAGTACTTC. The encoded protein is CASRTGSSYEQYF.

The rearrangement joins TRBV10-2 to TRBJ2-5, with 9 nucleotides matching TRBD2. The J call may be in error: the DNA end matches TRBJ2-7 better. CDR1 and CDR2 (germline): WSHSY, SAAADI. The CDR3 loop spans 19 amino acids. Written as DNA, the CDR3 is TGCGCCAGCAGTGACCTTCCCGGGACTAGCAGCCAGTATGTGTACGAGCAGTACTTC. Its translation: CASSDLPGTSSQYVYEQYF.

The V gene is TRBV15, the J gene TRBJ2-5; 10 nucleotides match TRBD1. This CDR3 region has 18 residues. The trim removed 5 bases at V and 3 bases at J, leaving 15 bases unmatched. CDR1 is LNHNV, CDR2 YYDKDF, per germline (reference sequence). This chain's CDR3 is CATSGYRDRGRQEETQYF. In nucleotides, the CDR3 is TGTGCCACCAGCGGATACCGGGACAGGGGCCGCCAAGAAGAGACCCAGTACTTC. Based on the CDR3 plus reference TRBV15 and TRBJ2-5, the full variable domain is DAMVIQNPRYQVTQFGKPVTLSCSQTLNHNVMYWYQQKSSQAPKLLFHYYDKDFNNEADTPDNFQSRRPNTSFCFLDIRSPGLGDTAMYLCATSGYRDRGRQEETQYFGPGTRLLVL.